The T cell receptor beta chain described here comes from a study of blood T cell repertoires in COVID-19. Study background: Both acute and convalescent COVID-19 samples were obtained from the United States, Italy and Spain.

V lost 6 bases, J lost 8 bases, and 2 bases stayed unmatched. Germline values: CDR1 MNHEY, CDR2 SMNVEV (reference sequence). The CDR3 consists of 13 residues. Sequencing was performed with immunoSEQ multiplex PCR; in TCRdb, only in-frame clones are kept and a portion is missing. The sample lists about 50,000 clones, about four fifths seen once, with 26% in the top ten. This sequence joins TRBV27 and TRBJ2-1; TRBD1 agrees at 12 bases. The sample comprised peripheral blood. The sequence came from a woman aged 80 or over with COVID-19, enrolled during active disease. CDR3: CASRGTGGYEQFF. The DNA for the CDR3 is TGTGCCAGCAGAGGGACAGGGGGCTATGAGCAGTTCTTC.